Reported below is one T cell receptor beta chain. The data derive from a study of shared clonotypes between healthy human individuals. CDR3 length: 15 amino acids. The junction had 7 bases not matched to a gene; V was cut back by 5 bases and J by 6 bases. Germline V gives CDR1 SEHNR, CDR2 FQNEAQ (reference sequence). The assay ran at deep level. Across several immunoSEQ plates, the genomic DNA of each subset was split evenly. Assay used: immunoSEQ multiplex PCR; TCRdb lists only in-frame clones, some missing. This table holds 2,100,000 or so clones, 90% to 96% found once. The sequence derives from a man between 18 and 35 years old in good health. The material sequenced was naive CD4+ T cells sorted from blood. The subset here: CD45RA+ positively selected. The chain couples TRBV7-9 to TRBJ2-7; 13 positions agree with TRBD2. The CDR3 DNA reads TGTGCCAGCAGCACCGGACTAGCGGGAGATCTCGAGCAGTACTTC. Protein: CASSTGLAGDLEQYF.